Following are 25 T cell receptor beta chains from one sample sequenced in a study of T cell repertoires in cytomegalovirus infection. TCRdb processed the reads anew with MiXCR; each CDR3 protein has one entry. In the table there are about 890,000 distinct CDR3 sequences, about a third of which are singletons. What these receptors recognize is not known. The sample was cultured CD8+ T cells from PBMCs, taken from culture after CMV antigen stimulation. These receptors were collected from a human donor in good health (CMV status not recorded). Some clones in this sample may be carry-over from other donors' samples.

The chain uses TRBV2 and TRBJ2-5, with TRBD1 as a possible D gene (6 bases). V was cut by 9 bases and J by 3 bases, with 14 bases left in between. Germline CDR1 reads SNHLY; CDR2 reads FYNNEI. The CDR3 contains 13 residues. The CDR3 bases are TGTGCCAGTTGGGGAACAGGGAAAGAGACCCAGTACTTC. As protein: CASWGTGKETQYF.

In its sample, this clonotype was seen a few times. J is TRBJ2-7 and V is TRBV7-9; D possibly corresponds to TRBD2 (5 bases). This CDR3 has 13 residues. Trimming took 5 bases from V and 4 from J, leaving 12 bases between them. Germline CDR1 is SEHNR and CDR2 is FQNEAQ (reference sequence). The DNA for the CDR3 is TGTGCCAGCAGCCGAGATACGGGGTACGAGCAGTACGTC. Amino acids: CASSRDTGYEQYV.

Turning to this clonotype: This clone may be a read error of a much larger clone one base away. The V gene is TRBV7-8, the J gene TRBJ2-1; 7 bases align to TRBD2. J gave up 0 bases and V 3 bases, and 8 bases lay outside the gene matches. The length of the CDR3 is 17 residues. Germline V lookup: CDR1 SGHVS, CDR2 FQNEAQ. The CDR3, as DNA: TGTGCCAGCAGCTTCGAGCCGGGACTAAGCTCCTACAATGAGCAGTTCTTC. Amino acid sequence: CASSFEPGLSSYNEQFF.

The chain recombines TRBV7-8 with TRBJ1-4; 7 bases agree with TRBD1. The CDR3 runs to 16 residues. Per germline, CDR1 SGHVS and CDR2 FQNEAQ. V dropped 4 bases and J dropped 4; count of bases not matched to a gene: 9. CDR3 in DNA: TGTGCCAGCAGCTCAAACCTACAGGGGCGTAATGAAAAACTGTTTTTT. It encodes CASSSNLQGRNEKLFF.

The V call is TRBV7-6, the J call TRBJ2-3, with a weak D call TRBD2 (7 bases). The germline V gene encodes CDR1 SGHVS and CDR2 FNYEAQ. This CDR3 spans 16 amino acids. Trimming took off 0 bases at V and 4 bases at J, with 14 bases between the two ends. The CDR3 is CASSLAGGPPPDTQYF. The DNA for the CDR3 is TGTGCCAGCAGCTTAGCGGGGGGGCCCCCCCCAGATACGCAGTATTTT. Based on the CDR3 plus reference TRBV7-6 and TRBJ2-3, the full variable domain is GAGVSQSPRYKVTKRGQDVALRCDPISGHVSLYWYRQALGQGPEFLTYFNYEAQQDKSGLPNDRFSAERPEGSISTLTIQRTEQRDSAMYRCASSLAGGPPPDTQYFGPGTRLTVL.

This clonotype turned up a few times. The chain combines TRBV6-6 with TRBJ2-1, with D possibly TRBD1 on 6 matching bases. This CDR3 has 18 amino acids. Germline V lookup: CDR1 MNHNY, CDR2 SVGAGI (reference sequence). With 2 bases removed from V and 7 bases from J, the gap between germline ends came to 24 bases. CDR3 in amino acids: CASSYKSMLRDTSNEQFF. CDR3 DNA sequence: TGTGCCAGCAGTTACAAAAGTATGTTGAGGGACACCTCTAATGAGCAGTTCTTC.

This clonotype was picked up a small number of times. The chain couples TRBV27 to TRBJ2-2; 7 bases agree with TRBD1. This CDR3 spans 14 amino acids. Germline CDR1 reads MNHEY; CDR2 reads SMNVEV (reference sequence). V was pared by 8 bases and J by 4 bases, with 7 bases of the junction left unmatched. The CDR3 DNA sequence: TGTGCCAGCGATACAGGGGATGGCACCGGGGAGCTGTTTTTT. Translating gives CASDTGDGTGELFF.

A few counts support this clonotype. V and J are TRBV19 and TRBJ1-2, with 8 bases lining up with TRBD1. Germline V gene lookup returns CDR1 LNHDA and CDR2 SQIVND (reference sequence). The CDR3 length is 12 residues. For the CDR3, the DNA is TGTGCTGGAACGGACAGGGTCGGCGGCTACACCTTC. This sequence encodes CAGTDRVGGYTF.

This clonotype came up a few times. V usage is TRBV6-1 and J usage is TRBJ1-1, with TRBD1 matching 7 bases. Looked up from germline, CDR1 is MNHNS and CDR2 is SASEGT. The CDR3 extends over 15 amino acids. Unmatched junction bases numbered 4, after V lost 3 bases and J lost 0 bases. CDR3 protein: CASSDNRGMNTEAFF. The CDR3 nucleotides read TGTGCCAGCAGTGATAACAGGGGCATGAACACTGAAGCTTTCTTT.

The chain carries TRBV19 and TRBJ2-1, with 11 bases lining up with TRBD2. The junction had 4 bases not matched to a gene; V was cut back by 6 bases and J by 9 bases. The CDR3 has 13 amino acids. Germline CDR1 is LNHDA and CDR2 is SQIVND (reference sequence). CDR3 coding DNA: TGTGCCAGTAGGCTAGCGGGGGGCGGTGAGCAGTTCTTC. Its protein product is CASRLAGGGEQFF.

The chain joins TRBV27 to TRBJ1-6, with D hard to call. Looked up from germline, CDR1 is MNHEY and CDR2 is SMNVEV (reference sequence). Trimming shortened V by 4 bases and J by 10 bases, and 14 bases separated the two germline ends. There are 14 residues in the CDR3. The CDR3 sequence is CASSSSPTGSPLHF. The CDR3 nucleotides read TGTGCCAGCAGTTCTTCCCCTACTGGGTCACCCCTCCACTTT.

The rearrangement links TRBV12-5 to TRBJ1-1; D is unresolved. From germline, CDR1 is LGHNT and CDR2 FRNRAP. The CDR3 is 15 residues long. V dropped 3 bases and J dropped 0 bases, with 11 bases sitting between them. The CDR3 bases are TGTGCTAGTGGTTTTTCGGGAGTGGTGAACACTGAAGCTTTCTTT. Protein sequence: CASGFSGVVNTEAFF.

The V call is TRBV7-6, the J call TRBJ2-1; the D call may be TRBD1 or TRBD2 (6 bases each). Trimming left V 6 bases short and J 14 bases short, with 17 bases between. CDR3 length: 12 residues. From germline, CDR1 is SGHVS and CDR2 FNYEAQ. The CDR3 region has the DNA TGTGCCAGCAGTCTAGCAGGAGGGGACAAGTTCTTC. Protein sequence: CASSLAGGDKFF.

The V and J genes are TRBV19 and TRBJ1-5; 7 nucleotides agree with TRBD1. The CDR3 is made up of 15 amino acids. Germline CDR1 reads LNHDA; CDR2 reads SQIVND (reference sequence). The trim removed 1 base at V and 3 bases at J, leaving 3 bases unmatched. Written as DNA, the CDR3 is TGTGCCAGTAGTATAGTACAGGGGCACAATCAGCCCCAGCATTTT. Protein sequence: CASSIVQGHNQPQHF.

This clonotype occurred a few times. CDR3 DNA sequence: TGTGCCAGCACCCTCTTAGGGCACCCTGGGGAGCAGTTCTTC. It encodes CASTLLGHPGEQFF. The chain employs TRBV6-2 or TRBV6-3 and TRBJ2-1; no clear D gene. Germline V gene lookup returns CDR1 MNHEY and CDR2 SVGEGT. V was shortened by 7 bases and J by 10 bases, with 20 bases between the two germline ends. This CDR3 comprises 14 residues.

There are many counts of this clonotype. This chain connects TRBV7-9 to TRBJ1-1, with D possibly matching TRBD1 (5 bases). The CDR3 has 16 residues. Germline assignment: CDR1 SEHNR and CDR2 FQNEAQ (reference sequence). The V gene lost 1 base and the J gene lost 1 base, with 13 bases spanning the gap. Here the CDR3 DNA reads TGTGCCAGCAGCTTAGAGAAACCAGGGCCGAACACTGAAGCTTTCTTT. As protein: CASSLEKPGPNTEAFF.

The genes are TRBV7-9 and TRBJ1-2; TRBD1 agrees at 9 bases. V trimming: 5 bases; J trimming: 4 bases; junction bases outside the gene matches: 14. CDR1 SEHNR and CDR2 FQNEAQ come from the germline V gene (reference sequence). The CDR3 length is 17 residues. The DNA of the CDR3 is TGTGCCAGCAGCCAAGGGACAGGGAGTTTATCGCCCTATGGCTACACCTTC. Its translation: CASSQGTGSLSPYGYTF.

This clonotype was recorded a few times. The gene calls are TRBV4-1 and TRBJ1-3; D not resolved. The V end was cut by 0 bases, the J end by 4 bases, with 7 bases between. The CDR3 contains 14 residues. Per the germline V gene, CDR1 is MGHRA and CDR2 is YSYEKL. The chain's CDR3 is CASSQDVEGNTIYF. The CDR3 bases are TGCGCCAGCAGCCAAGATGTAGAAGGAAACACCATATATTTT.

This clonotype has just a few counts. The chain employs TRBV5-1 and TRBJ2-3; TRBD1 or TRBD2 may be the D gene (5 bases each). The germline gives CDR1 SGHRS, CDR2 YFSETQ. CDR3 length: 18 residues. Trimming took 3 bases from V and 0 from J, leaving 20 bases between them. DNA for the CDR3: TGCGCCAGCAGCTGGGACCCGGACCGAGTCTCTAGCACAGATACGCAGTATTTT. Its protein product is CASSWDPDRVSSTDTQYF. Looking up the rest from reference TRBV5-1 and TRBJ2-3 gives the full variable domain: KAGVTQTPRYLIKTRGQQVTLSCSPISGHRSVSWYQQTPGQGLQFLFEYFSETQRNKGNFPGRFSGRQFSNSRSEMNVSTLELGDSALYLCASSWDPDRVSSTDTQYFGPGTRLTVL.

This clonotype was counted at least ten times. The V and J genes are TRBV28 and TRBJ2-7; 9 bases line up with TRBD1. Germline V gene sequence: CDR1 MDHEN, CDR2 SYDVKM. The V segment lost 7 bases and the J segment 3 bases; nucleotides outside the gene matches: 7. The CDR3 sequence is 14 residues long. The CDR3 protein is CASTEGQGNYEQYV. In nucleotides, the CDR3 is TGTGCCAGCACCGAGGGACAGGGTAACTACGAGCAGTACGTC.

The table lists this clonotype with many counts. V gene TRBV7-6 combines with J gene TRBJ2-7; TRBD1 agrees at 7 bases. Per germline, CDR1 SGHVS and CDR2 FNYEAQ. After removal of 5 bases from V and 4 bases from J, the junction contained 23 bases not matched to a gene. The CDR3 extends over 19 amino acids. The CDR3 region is CASSPRLGQTNNPAYEQYF. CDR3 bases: TGTGCCAGCAGCCCAAGGTTGGGACAGACAAACAATCCTGCGTACGAGCAGTACTTC.

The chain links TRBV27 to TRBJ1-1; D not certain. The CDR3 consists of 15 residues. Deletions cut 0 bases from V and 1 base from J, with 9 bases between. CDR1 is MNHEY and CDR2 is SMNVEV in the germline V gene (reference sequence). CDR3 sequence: CASSLSFDRNTEAFF. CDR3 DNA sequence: TGTGCCAGCAGTTTATCCTTTGACCGGAACACTGAAGCTTTCTTT.

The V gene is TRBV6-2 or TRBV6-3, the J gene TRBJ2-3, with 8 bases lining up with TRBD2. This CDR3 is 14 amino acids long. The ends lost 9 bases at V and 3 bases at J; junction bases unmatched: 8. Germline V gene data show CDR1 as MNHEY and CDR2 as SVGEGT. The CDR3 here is CASNPGGGTDTQYF. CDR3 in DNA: TGTGCCAGTAACCCCGGGGGGGGTACAGATACGCAGTATTTT.

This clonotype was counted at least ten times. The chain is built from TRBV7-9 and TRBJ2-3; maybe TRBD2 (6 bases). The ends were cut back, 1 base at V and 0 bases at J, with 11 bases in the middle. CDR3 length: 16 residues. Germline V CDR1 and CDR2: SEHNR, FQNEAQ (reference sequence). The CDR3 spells CASSLGGGGSTDTQYF. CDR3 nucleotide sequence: TGTGCCAGCAGCTTAGGAGGTGGGGGGAGCACAGATACGCAGTATTTT.

CDR3 amino acids: CASSLYPPDTQYF. CDR3 nucleotide sequence: TGTGCCAGCAGTTTATACCCCCCCGATACGCAGTATTTT. The V and J genes are TRBV27 and TRBJ2-3; D unclear. V was clipped by 1 base and J by 6 bases, with 8 bases between them. The CDR3 totals 13 residues. Germline CDR1 reads MNHEY; CDR2 reads SMNVEV (reference sequence).